The clone carrying this TCR beta chain was observed a handful of times. Its antigen is not identified. The authors extracted RNA and reverse transcribed it into cDNA as the sequencing template. Clones were sequenced by immunoSEQ multiplex PCR, and TCRdb holds only the in-frame ones, with some missing. Among about 120,000 clones, 50% to 75% were seen once, and the ten largest hold roughly 30%. The treatment here: oral pan-JAK inhibitor, 5-10 mg twice daily. This specimen comes from a study of CD8+ T cells in alopecia areata. Study-level points and caveats: Affected lesional scalp, above all in alopecia totalis/universalis, was more clonal than normal scalp. Scalp samples also yield sequences of resident alphabeta T cells from normal skin. Scalp clonality decreased significantly with tofacitinib, and so did expanded CD8+ clones among the top 100.

Germline CDR1 and CDR2: SGHTA and FQGNSA. The CDR3 spans 11 residues. Trimming shortened V by 8 bases and J by 6 bases, and 10 bases separated the two germline ends. The source material was CD8+ T cells sorted from blood, sampled at week 4, from a patient treated with tofacitinib. The sequence was obtained from a human donor with alopecia areata. This chain uses TRBV7-2 with TRBJ1-1; D remains unclear. As DNA, the CDR3 is TGTGCCAGCGTTTTCGGTGCTGAAGCTTTCTTT. Protein: CASVFGAEAFF.